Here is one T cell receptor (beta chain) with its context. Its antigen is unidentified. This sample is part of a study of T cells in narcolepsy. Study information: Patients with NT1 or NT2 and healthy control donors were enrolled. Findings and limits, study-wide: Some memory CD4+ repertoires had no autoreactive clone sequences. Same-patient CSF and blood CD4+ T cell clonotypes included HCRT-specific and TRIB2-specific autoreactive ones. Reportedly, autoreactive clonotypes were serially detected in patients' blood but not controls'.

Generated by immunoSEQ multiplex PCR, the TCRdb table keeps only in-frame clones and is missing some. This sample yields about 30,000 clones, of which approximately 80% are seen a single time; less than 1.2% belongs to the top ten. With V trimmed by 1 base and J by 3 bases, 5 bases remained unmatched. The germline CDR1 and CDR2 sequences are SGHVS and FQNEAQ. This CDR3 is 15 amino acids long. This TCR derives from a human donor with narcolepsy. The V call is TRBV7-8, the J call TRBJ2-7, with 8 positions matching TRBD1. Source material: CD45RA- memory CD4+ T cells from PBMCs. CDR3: CASSLESGQGYEQYF. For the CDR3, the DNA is TGTGCCAGCAGCTTAGAGTCCGGACAGGGCTACGAGCAGTACTTC.